The rows below give T cell receptor beta chains drawn from one sample of a study of OX40 agonist ivuxolimab in advanced cancers. Some clones are missing from TCRdb's copy, which holds only in-frame ones; the method was immunoSEQ multiplex PCR. The sample carries 90,000 to 120,000 clones, 75% to 95% recorded once. This sample comprised CD4+ or CD8+ T cells sorted from blood, obtained in a trial of the OX40 agonist ivuxolimab. Receptors originate from an adult with an advanced solid tumor such as melanoma, head and neck, liver or kidney cancer. CDR3s include the opening cysteine and the closing phenylalanine or tryptophan. D genes are given only for firm matches. Rows may omit the clone size; those that give it use once, few, many or a size class.

>TRBV7-9|NA|TRBJ2-1|12|NA
CASSLEGNEQFF
TGTGCCAGCAGCTTAGAGGGTAATGAGCAGTTCTTC
>TRBV18|NA|TRBJ1-1|16|NA
CASSPPAGTANTEAFF
TGTGCCAGCTCACCACCGGCTGGGACGGCCAACACTGAAGCTTTCTTT
>TRBV5-4|NA|TRBJ2-7|15|TRBD1
CATHGGQGISYEQYF
TGTGCCACCCACGGAGGACAGGGGATCTCCTACGAGCAGTACTTC
>TRBV4-3|NA|TRBJ2-2|16|TRBD2
CASSQLAGGDTGELFF
TGCGCCAGCAGCCAACTAGCGGGAGGGGACACCGGGGAGCTGTTTTTT
>TRBV6-6|NA|TRBJ1-3|14|NA
CASRPQGSGNTIYF
TGTGCCAGCAGACCTCAGGGATCTGGAAACACCATATATTTT
>TRBV6-5|NA|TRBJ1-5|15|NA
CASSYLQTRNQPQHF
TGTGCCAGCAGTTACCTCCAGACCCGCAATCAGCCCCAGCATTTT
>TRBV7-6|NA|TRBJ2-5|12|NA
CASSPTLETQYF
TGTGCCAGCAGCCCTACGTTGGAGACCCAGTACTTC
>TRBV7-8|NA|TRBJ1-2|17|TRBD1
CASSTKGAGTGSYGYTF
TGTGCCAGCAGCACTAAGGGGGCCGGGACAGGGAGCTATGGCTACACCTTC
>TRBV18|NA|TRBJ1-5|13|NA
CASSQGINQPQHF
TGTGCCAGCTCACAGGGGATCAATCAGCCCCAGCATTTT
>TRBV14|NA|TRBJ1-4|13|TRBD1
CASRGQGVEKLFF
TGTGCCAGCAGGGGACAGGGGGTTGAAAAACTGTTTTTT
>TRBV7-3|once|TRBJ2-1|14|TRBD2
CASSPSGSRNEQFF
TGTGCCAGCAGCCCCAGCGGGAGTAGGAATGAGCAGTTCTTC
>TRBV19|NA|TRBJ1-1|15|TRBD1
CASSTPGQRNTEAFF
TGTGCCAGTAGTACGCCGGGACAGCGAAACACTGAAGCTTTCTTT
>TRBV28|NA|TRBJ1-2|13|NA
CASRPWGRSGYTF
TGTGCCAGCAGACCATGGGGTCGGAGTGGCTACACCTTC
>TRBV5-4|NA|TRBJ1-1|15|TRBD1
CASSWGTGARTEAFF
TGTGCCAGCAGCTGGGGGACAGGGGCGCGGACTGAAGCTTTCTTT
>TRBV18|NA|TRBJ2-1|16|TRBD1
CASSPRDRGQVNEQFF
TGTGCCAGCTCACCACGGGACAGGGGGCAGGTCAATGAGCAGTTCTTC
>TRBV5-1|once|TRBJ2-2|15|NA
CASTPLRENTGELFF
TGCGCCAGCACCCCTCTGCGGGAGAACACCGGGGAGCTGTTTTTT
>TRBV7-8|NA|TRBJ1-2|16|TRBD1
CASSPRGQGKIYGYTF
TGTGCCAGCAGCCCGCGAGGACAGGGAAAAATCTATGGCTACACCTTC
>TRBV6-1|NA|TRBJ2-7|13|NA
CAAVSIQGGEQYF
TGTGCCGCTGTAAGCATACAGGGCGGCGAGCAGTACTTC
>TRBV7-9|NA|TRBJ2-1|14|TRBD1
CASSARQGYNEQFF
TGTGCCAGCAGCGCCCGACAGGGGTACAATGAGCAGTTCTTC
>TRBV11-2|NA|TRBJ2-5|14|NA
CASSLSGLQETQYF
TGTGCCAGCAGCTTGTCAGGCCTACAAGAGACCCAGTACTTC
>TRBV11-2|NA|TRBJ1-1|16|NA
CASSLSLAAAGTEAFF
TGTGCCAGCAGCTTAAGCTTGGCCGCCGCTGGCACTGAAGCTTTCTTT
>TRBV6-5|NA|TRBJ1-5|14|NA
CASSPVSLSQPQHF
TGTGCCAGCAGTCCCGTGAGCCTCAGTCAGCCCCAGCATTTT
>TRBV4-2|NA|TRBJ2-1|15|TRBD2
CASSQGGLAFDEQFF
TGTGCCAGCAGCCAAGGGGGACTAGCGTTCGATGAGCAGTTCTTC
>TRBV6-1|NA|TRBJ2-5|15|TRBD1
CASTRGGTGKETQYF
TGTGCCAGCACCCGAGGAGGGACAGGAAAAGAGACCCAGTACTTC
>TRBV5-6|NA|TRBJ1-5|16|NA
CASSLRWDGSNQPQHF
TGTGCCAGCAGCTTGAGGTGGGACGGTAGCAATCAGCCCCAGCATTTT
>TRBV19|NA|TRBJ2-7|12|TRBD1
CASSDRGYEQYF
TGTGCCAGTAGTGACAGGGGCTACGAGCAGTACTTC
>TRBV21-1|NA|TRBJ1-3|18|NA
CASSFKGQGVQSGNTIYF
TGTGCCAGCAGCTTTAAGGGACAGGGCGTTCAGTCTGGAAACACCATATATTTT
>TRBV2|NA|TRBJ2-3|13|NA
CASKIPDSDTQYF
TGTGCCAGCAAGATCCCAGATTCAGATACGCAGTATTTT